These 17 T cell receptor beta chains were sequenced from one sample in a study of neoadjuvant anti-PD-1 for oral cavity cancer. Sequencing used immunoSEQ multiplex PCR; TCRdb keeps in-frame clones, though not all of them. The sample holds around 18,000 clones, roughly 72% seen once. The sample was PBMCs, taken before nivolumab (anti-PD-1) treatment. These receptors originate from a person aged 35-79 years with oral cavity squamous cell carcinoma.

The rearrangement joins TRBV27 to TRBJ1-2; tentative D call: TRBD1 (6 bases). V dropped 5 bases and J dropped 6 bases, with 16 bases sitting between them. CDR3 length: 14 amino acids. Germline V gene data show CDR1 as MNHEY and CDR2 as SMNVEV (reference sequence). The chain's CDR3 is CASSRTAPGHGYTF. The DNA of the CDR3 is TGTGCCAGCAGTCGGACAGCCCCAGGACATGGCTACACCTTC.

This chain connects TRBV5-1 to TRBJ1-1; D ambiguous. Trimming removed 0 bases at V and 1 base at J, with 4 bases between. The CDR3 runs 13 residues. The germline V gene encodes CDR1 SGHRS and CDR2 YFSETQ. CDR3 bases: TGCGCCAGCAGCTTGGCAGGGAACACTGAAGCTTTCTTT. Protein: CASSLAGNTEAFF.

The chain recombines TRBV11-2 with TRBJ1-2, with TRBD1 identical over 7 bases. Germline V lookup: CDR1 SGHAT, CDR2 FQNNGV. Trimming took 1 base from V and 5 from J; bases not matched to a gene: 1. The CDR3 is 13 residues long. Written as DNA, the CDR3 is TGTGCCAGCAGCTTAGCACAGGGGTATGGCTACACCTTC. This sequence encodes CASSLAQGYGYTF.

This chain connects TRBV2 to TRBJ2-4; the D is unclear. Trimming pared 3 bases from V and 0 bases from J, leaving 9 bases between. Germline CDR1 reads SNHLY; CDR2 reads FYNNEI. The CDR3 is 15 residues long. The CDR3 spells CASSDGQLAKNIQYF. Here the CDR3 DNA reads TGTGCCAGCAGTGATGGGCAGCTAGCCAAAAACATTCAGTACTTC.

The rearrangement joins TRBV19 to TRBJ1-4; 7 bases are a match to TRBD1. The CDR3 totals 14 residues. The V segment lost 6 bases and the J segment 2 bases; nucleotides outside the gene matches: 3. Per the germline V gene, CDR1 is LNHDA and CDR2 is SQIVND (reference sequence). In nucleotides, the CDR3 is TGTGCCAGTAGCCCACAGGGGACTAATGAAAAACTGTTTTTT. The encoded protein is CASSPQGTNEKLFF.

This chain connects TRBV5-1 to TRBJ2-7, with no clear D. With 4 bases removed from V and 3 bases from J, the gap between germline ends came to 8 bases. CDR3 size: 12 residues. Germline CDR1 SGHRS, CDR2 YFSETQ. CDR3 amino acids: CASSETYYEQYF. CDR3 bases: TGCGCCAGCAGCGAAACTTACTACGAGCAGTACTTC.

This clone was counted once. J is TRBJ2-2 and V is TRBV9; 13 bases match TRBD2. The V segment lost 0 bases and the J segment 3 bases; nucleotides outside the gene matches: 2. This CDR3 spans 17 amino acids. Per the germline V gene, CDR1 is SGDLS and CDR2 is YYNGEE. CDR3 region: CASSVEGLAGDTGELFF. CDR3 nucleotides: TGTGCCAGCAGCGTAGAAGGACTAGCGGGAGACACCGGGGAGCTGTTTTTT.

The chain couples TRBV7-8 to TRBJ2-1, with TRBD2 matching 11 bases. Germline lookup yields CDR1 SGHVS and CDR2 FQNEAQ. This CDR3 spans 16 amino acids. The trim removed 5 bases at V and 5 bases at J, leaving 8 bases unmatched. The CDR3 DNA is TGTGCCAGCAGCGCCTCCGGGACTAGCGGCAACAATGAGCAGTTCTTC. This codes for CASSASGTSGNNEQFF.

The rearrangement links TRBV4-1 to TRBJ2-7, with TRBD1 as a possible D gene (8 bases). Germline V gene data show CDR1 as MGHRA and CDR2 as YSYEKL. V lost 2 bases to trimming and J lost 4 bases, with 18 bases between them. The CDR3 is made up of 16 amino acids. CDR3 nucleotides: TGCGCCAGCAGCCAACCTTTAGACAGGGGAGGGTACGAGCAGTACTTC. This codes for CASSQPLDRGGYEQYF.

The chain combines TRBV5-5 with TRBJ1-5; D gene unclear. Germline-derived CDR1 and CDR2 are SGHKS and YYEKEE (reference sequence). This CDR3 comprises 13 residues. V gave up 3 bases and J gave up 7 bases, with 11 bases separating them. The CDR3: CASSSEPGQPQHF. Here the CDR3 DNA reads TGTGCCAGCAGCTCTGAGCCCGGGCAGCCCCAGCATTTT.

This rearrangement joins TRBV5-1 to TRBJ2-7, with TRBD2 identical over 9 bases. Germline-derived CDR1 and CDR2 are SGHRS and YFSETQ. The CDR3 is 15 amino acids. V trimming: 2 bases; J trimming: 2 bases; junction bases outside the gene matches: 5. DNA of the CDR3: TGCGCCAGCAGCTTAACTAGCGGGCAGACCTACGAGCAGTACTTC. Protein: CASSLTSGQTYEQYF.

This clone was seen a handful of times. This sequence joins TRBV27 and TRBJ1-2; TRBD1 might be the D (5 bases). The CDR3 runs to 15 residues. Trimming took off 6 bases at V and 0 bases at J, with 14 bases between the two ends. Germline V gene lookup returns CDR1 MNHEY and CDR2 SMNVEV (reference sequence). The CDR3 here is CASSSAGSPNYGYTF. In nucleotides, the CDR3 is TGTGCCAGCAGCTCTGCAGGGTCTCCTAACTATGGCTACACCTTC.

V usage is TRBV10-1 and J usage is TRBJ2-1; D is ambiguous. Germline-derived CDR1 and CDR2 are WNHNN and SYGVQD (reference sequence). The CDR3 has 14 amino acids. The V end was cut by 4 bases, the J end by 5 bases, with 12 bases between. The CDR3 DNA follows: TGCGCCAGCAGTGCCCCGGGTCCGAACAATGAGCAGTTCTTC. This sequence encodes CASSAPGPNNEQFF.

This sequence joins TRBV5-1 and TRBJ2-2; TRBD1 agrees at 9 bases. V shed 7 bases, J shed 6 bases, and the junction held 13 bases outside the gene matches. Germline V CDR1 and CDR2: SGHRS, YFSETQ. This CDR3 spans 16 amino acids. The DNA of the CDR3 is TGCGCCAGCGCGGAGGGGATAACAGGGGGCCCCGGGGAGCTGTTTTTT. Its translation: CASAEGITGGPGELFF.

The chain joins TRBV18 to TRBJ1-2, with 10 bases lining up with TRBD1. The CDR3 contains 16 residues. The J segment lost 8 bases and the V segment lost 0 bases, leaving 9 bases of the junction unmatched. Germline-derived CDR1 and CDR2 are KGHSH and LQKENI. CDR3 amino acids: CASSPPGQGTDRGYTF. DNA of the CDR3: TGTGCCAGCTCACCACCGGGACAGGGGACTGATCGCGGCTACACCTTC.

CDR3 in amino acids: CASRADRLNTGELFF. Written as DNA, the CDR3 is TGTGCCAGCAGGGCGGACAGGCTGAACACCGGGGAGCTGTTTTTT. V gene TRBV28 combines with J gene TRBJ2-2, with TRBD1 matching over 7 bases. The CDR3 is made up of 15 amino acids. Trimming took 6 bases from V and 1 from J; bases not matched to a gene: 5. Per germline, CDR1 MDHEN and CDR2 SYDVKM.

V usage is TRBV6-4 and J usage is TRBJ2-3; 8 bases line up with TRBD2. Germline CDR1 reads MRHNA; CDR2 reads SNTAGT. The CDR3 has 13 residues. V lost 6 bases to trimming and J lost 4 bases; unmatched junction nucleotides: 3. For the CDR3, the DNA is TGTGCCAGCAGCCAGCGGGAGTCAGATACGCAGTATTTT. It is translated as CASSQRESDTQYF.